One and the same sample provided the 5 T cell receptor beta chains below, sequenced in a study of T cell repertoires in aging, cancer and after chemotherapy. The template was genomic DNA from peripheral blood, not RNA. Rearranged V-D-J TRB sequences were amplified with a mixed TRB-A/B primer pool. TCRdb ran MiXCR on the multiplex PCR reads and lists one entry per CDR3 protein. This sample has 2,500 to 3,500 distinct CDR3 sequences, with just over 20% found just once. The sequencing input was blood. Receptors were obtained from a human donor with a solid tumor.

Within the sample, this clonotype is medium-sized (0.01 to 0.1%). V and J are TRBV19 and TRBJ2-3; 9 bases fit TRBD1. CDR1 LNHDA and CDR2 SQIVND come from the germline V gene (reference sequence). The J segment lost 3 bases and the V segment lost 5 bases, leaving 6 bases of the junction unmatched. This CDR3 is 15 amino acids long. CDR3 sequence reads: CASSPRTGVTDTQYF. The CDR3 DNA follows: TGTGCCAGTAGTCCTCGGACAGGGGTGACAGATACGCAGTATTTT.

The V and J genes are TRBV19 and TRBJ1-1, with 7 positions matching TRBD1. CDR3 length: 15 residues. V lost 1 base to trimming and J lost 6 bases; unmatched junction nucleotides: 8. Germline values: CDR1 LNHDA, CDR2 SQIVND (reference sequence). CDR3 region: CASSIGPRQGAEAFF. The CDR3 DNA follows: TGTGCCAGTAGTATAGGCCCCCGCCAGGGGGCTGAAGCTTTCTTT.

The chain combines TRBV6-5 with TRBJ2-3; 8 bases map to TRBD2. J was trimmed by 4 bases and V by 10 bases; bases with no gene match: 19. The CDR3 length is 17 residues. Germline CDR1 reads MNHEY; CDR2 reads SVGAGI. CDR3 in amino acids: CATGVEAGGDPADTQYF. The DNA of the CDR3 is TGTGCCACGGGAGTGGAAGCCGGGGGGGACCCCGCAGATACGCAGTATTTT.

By share, this clonotype counts as medium-sized. J is TRBJ1-6 and V is TRBV5-1, with D hard to call. This CDR3 comprises 13 residues. Trimming left V 5 bases short and J 7 bases short, with 10 bases between. Germline assignment: CDR1 SGHRS and CDR2 YFSETQ. CDR3 sequence reads: CASSRRSNSPLHF. The CDR3 DNA follows: TGCGCCAGCAGTCGGCGGAGCAATTCACCCCTCCACTTT.

This chain joins TRBV28 and TRBJ2-7; TRBD1 matches at 9 bases. The CDR3 covers 12 residues. With V trimmed by 10 bases and J by 3 bases, 4 bases remained unmatched. Per germline, CDR1 MDHEN and CDR2 SYDVKM. The CDR3 loop reads CATRQGVYEQYF. CDR3 coding DNA: TGTGCCACACGACAGGGGGTCTACGAGCAGTACTTC. The full variable domain, completed using reference TRBV28 and TRBJ2-7, is DVKVTQSSRYLVKRTGEKVFLECVQDMDHENMFWYRQDPGLGLRLIYFSYDVKMKEKGDIPEGYSVSREKKERFSLILESASTNQTSMYLCATRQGVYEQYFGPGTRLTVT.